This T cell receptor (beta chain) was sequenced during a study of blood T cell repertoires in COVID-19. Study in general: Samples representing acute and convalescent COVID-19 were sourced from the United States, Italy and Spain. T cells, B-cell-depleted T cells, or PBMCs supplied cDNA or gDNA.

There are 16 residues in the CDR3. Germline-derived CDR1 and CDR2 are SQVTM and ANQGSEA. V was clipped by 6 bases and J by 3 bases; unmatched bases: 6. This clone was seen a single time. Original handling: From reference gene primer amplification, estimates of nucleated cell counts were derived. Profiled with immunoSEQ multiplex PCR; TCRdb holds only in-frame clones, not every one. The V and J calls and clone size were taken over from that table, and D and trimming were inferred from the DNA. The profile shows roughly 51,000 clones, approximately 86% of them singletons. Specimen: peripheral blood. The source is an elderly woman with acute or convalescent COVID-19. The V and J genes are TRBV29-1 and TRBJ2-3; 16 bases are a match to TRBD2. The CDR3: CSVGLAGGIGTDTQYF. The DNA of the CDR3 is TGCAGCGTGGGACTAGCGGGGGGGATCGGGACAGATACGCAGTATTTT.